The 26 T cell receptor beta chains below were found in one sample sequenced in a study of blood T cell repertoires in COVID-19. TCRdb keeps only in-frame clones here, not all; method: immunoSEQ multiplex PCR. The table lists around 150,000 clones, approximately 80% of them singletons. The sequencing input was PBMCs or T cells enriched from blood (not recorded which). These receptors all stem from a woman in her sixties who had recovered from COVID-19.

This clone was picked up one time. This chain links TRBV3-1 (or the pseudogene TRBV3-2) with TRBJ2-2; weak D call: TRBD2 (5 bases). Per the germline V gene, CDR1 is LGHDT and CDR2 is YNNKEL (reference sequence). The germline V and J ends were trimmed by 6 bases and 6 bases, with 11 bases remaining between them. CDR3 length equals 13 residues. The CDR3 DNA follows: TGTGCCAGCAGTCGAACTAGTCCCGGGGAGCTGTTTTTT. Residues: CASSRTSPGELFF.

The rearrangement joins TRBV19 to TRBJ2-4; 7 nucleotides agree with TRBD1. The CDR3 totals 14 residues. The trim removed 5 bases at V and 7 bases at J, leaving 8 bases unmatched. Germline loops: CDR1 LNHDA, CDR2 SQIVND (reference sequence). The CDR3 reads CASSLETGWNIQYF. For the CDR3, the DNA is TGTGCCAGTAGTCTCGAGACAGGGTGGAACATTCAGTACTTC.

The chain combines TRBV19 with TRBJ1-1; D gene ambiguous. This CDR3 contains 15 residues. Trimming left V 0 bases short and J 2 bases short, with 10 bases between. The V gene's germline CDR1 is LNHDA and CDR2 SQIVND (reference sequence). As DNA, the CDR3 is TGTGCCAGTAGTATAGATCGGCGAGGAAACACTGAAGCTTTCTTT. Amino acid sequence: CASSIDRRGNTEAFF.

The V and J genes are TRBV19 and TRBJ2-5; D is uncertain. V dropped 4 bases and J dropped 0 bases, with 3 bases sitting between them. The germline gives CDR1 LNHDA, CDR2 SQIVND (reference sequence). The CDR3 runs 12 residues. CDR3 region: CASSRDQETQYF. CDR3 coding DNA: TGTGCCAGTAGTAGAGACCAAGAGACCCAGTACTTC.

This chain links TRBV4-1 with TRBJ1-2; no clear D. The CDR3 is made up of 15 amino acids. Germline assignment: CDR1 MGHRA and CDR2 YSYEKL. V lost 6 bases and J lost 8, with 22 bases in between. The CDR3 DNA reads TGCGCCAGCAGACATCCCGAGGGAGGCAAGGAGGGCTACACCTTC. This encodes CASRHPEGGKEGYTF.

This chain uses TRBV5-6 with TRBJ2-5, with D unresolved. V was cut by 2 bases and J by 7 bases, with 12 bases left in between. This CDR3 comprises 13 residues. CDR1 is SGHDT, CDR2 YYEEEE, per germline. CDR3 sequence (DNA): TGTGCCAGCAGCTTTATGGCAACAGCGACCCAGTACTTC. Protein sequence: CASSFMATATQYF.

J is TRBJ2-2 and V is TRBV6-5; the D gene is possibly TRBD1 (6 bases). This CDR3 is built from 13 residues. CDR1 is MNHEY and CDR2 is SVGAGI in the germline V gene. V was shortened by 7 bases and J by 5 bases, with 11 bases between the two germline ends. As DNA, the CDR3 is TGTGCCAGCAACACCGGACAGACCGGGGAGCTGTTTTTT. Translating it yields CASNTGQTGELFF.

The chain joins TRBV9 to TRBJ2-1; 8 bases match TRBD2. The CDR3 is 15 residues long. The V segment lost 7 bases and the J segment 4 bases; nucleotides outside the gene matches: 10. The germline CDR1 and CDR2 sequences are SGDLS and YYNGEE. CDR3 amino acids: CASSPLAGTYNEQFF. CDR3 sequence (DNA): TGTGCCAGCTCCCCCCTAGCGGGTACATACAATGAGCAGTTCTTC.

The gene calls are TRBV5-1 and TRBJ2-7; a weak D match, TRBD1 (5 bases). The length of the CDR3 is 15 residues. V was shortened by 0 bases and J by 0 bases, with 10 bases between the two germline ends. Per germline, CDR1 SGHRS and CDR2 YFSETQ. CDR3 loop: CASSLGDSSSYEQYF. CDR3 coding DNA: TGCGCCAGCAGCTTGGGTGACAGTAGCTCCTACGAGCAGTACTTC.

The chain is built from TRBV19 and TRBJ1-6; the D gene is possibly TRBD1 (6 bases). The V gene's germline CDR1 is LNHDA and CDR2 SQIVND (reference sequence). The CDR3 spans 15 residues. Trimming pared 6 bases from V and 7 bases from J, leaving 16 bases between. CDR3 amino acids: CASSAQGLGNSPLHF. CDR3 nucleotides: TGTGCCAGTAGCGCCCAGGGGTTGGGGAATTCACCCCTCCACTTT.

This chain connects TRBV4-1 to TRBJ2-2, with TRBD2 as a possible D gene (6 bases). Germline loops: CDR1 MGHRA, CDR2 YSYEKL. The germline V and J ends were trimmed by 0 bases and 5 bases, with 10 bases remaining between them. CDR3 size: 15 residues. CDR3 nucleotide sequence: TGCGCCAGCAGCCAAGAAGGACTATCAACCGGGGAGCTGTTTTTT. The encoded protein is CASSQEGLSTGELFF.

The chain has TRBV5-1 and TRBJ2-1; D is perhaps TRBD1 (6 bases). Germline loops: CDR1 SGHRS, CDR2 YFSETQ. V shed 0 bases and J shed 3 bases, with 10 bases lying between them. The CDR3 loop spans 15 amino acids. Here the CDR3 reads CASSLDSQGYNEQFF. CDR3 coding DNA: TGCGCCAGCAGCTTGGACTCACAGGGCTACAATGAGCAGTTCTTC.

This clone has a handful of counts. The CDR3 sequence: CASSLVAAPGGGELFF. The CDR3 coding sequence is TGTGCCAGCAGCTTGGTAGCGGCCCCTGGGGGCGGGGAGCTGTTTTTT. The chain is built from TRBV7-9 and TRBJ2-2; maybe TRBD2 (6 bases). V shed 3 bases and J shed 7 bases, with 18 bases lying between them. This CDR3 is 16 amino acids long. Germline V gene sequence: CDR1 SEHNR, CDR2 FQNEAQ (reference sequence).

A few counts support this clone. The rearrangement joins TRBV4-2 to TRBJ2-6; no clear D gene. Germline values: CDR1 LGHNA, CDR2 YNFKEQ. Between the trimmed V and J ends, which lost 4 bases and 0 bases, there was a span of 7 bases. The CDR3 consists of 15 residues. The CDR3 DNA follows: TGTGCCAGCAGCCCGCAGTACTCTGGGGCCAACGTCCTGACTTTC. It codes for CASSPQYSGANVLTF.

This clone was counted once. In DNA, the CDR3 is TGTGCCAGCAGCGGACTTGTTAACACAGATACGCAGTATTTT. Amino acids: CASSGLVNTDTQYF. The chain combines TRBV28 with TRBJ2-3, with D perhaps TRBD2 (5 bases). The V end lost 6 bases, the J end lost 2 bases, and 12 bases lay between the germline ends. The CDR3 has 14 amino acids. The germline V gene encodes CDR1 MDHEN and CDR2 SYDVKM.

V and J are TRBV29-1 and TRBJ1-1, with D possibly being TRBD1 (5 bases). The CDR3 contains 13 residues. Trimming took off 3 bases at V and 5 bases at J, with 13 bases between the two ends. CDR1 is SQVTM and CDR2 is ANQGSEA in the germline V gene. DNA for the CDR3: TGCAGCGTTGAGAAGGGGAGGAGGACTGAAGCTTTCTTT. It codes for CSVEKGRRTEAFF.

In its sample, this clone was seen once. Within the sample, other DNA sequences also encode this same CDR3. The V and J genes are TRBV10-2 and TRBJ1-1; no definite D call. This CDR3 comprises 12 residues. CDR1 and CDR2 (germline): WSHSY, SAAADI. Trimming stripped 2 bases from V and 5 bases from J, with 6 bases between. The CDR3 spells CASSEAGTEAFF. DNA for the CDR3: TGCGCCAGCAGTGAGGCGGGGACTGAAGCTTTCTTT.

The CDR3 coding sequence is TGCGCCAGCAGCCAAGATGGCCGTGGCTACACCTTC. This sequence encodes CASSQDGRGYTF. This chain connects TRBV4-1 to TRBJ1-2; D is ambiguous. The CDR3 covers 12 residues. Germline values: CDR1 MGHRA, CDR2 YSYEKL. With 0 bases removed from V and 7 bases from J, the gap between germline ends came to 6 bases.

The CDR3 region is CTGTDTQYF. The CDR3 coding sequence is TGCACGGGGACAGATACGCAGTATTTT. The chain has TRBV20-1 and TRBJ2-3; possibly TRBD2 for D (5 bases). The CDR3 has 9 amino acids. Germline loops: CDR1 DFQATT, CDR2 SNEGSKA (reference sequence).

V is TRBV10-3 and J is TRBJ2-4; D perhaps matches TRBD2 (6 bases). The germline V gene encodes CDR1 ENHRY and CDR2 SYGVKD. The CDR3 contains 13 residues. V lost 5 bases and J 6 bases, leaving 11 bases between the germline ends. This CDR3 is CAISPGTGNIQYF. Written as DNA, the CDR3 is TGTGCCATCAGTCCCGGGACTGGAAACATTCAGTACTTC.

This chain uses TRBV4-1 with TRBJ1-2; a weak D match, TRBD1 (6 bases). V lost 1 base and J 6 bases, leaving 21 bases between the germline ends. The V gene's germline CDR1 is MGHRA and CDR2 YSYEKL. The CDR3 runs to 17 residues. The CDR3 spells CASSQVDRALEPDGYTF. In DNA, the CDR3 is TGCGCCAGCAGCCAAGTGGACAGAGCTTTAGAACCAGATGGCTACACCTTC.

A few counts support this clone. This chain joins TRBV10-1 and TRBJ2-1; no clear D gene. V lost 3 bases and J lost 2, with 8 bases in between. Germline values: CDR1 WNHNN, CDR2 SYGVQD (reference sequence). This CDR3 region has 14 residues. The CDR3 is CASSDGGPYNEQFF. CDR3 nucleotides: TGCGCCAGCAGTGATGGCGGCCCCTACAATGAGCAGTTCTTC.

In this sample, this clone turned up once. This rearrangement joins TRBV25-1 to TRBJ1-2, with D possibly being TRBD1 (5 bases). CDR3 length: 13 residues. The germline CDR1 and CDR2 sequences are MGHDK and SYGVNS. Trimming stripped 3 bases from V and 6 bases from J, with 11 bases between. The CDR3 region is CASSEFDSNGYTF. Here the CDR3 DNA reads TGTGCCAGCAGTGAGTTTGACAGTAATGGCTACACCTTC.

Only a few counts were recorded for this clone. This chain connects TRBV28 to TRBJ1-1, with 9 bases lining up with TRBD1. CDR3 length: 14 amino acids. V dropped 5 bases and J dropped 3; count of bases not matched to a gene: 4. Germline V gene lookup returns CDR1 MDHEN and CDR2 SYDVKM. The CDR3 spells CASSQQGADTEAFF. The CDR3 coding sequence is TGTGCCAGCAGTCAACAGGGGGCAGACACTGAAGCTTTCTTT.

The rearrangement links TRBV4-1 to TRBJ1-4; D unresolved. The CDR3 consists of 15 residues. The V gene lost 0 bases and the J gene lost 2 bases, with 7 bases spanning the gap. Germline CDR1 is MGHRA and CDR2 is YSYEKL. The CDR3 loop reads CASSQDRWTNEKLFF. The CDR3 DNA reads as TGCGCCAGCAGCCAAGATCGGTGGACTAATGAAAAACTGTTTTTT.

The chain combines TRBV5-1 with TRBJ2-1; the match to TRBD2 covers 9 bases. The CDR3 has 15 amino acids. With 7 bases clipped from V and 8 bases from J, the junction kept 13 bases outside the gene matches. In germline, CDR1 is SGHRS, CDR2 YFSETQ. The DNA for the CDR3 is TGCGCCAGCCGAGTAATAGCGGGGGCTGGGGATGAGCAGTTCTTC. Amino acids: CASRVIAGAGDEQFF.